These 2 T cell receptor beta chains originate from one sample sequenced in a study of blood T cell repertoires in COVID-19. Here immunoSEQ multiplex PCR was the method, and the copy in TCRdb shows in-frame clones only, minus some. The sample lists fewer than 200,000 clones, approximately 88% seen once, with roughly 9% in the top ten. The specimen was PBMCs or T cells enriched from blood (not recorded which). Receptors were obtained from a woman younger than 30 who had recovered from COVID-19.

This clone was counted a single time. The chain has TRBV6-5 and TRBJ1-5; 10 bases map to TRBD1. This CDR3 is built from 15 residues. Germline V lookup: CDR1 MNHEY, CDR2 SVGAGI. V lost 6 bases to trimming and J lost 4 bases; unmatched junction nucleotides: 6. CDR3 sequence: CASRRDRGYNQPQHF. As DNA, the CDR3 is TGTGCCAGCAGGCGGGACAGGGGCTATAATCAGCCCCAGCATTTT.

The CDR3 DNA sequence: TGTGCCAGCTCACCACGGGGGGGACGGGATGAAGCTTTCTTT. Protein product: CASSPRGGRDEAFF. The chain has TRBV18 and TRBJ1-1; possibly TRBD1 for D (5 bases). Per the germline V gene, CDR1 is KGHSH and CDR2 is LQKENI. There are 14 residues in the CDR3. Between the trimmed V and J ends, which lost 1 base and 7 bases, there was a span of 13 bases.